This T cell receptor beta chain was profiled in a study of CD8 T cell repertoires and HIV-1 epitope variants. For the study at large: A roughly 9-day culture received IL-2, IL-7 and IL-15 on days 3 and 7.

Study outcomes and limitations: Nef KF9 drew roughly 5 clonotypes and HW9 one, without TAALDMSHF responses.

Clones were sequenced by immunoSEQ multiplex PCR, and TCRdb holds only the in-frame ones, with some missing. This table holds 6,000 to 8,000 clones, roughly two thirds found once. As for this clone: The antigen is unknown.

V gave up 4 bases and J gave up 0 bases, with 8 bases separating them. The germline CDR1 and CDR2 sequences are SGHTS and YDEGEE. The CDR3 sequence is 13 residues long. The source of this sequence is a male donor with HIV. The chain carries TRBV5-8 and TRBJ2-7; tentative D call: TRBD1 (6 bases). Sequenced input: cultured CD8+ T cells derived from PBMCs. CDR3 DNA sequence: TGTGCCAGCAGCGGGACACTCTCCTACGAGCAGTACTTC. Its translation: CASSGTLSYEQYF.